Listed here are 16 T cell receptor beta chains from one sample, sequenced in a study of blood T cell repertoires in COVID-19. Repertoires were generated with immunoSEQ multiplex PCR, while TCRdb's copy carries only in-frame clones and drops some. The table has some 370,000 clones, about 89% seen once; the top ten hold around 1.2%. Material: peripheral blood. The receptor source for this set is a man aged 40-49 years with acute or convalescent COVID-19.

The rearrangement joins TRBV30 to TRBJ2-5; 7 bases fit TRBD2. Trimming cost V 3 bases and J 3 bases; bases outside gene matches: 4. The length of the CDR3 is 13 residues. The V gene's germline CDR1 is GTSNPN and CDR2 SVGIG (reference sequence). The CDR3: CAWSGDYKETQYF. The CDR3 region has the DNA TGTGCCTGGAGCGGGGACTACAAAGAGACCCAGTACTTC.

The CDR3 is CATSDSSYEQYF. For the CDR3, the DNA is TGTGCCACCTCGGACAGCTCCTACGAGCAGTACTTC. The V and J genes are TRBV6-5 and TRBJ2-7, with D possibly matching TRBD1 (6 bases). The CDR3 is made up of 12 amino acids. Germline CDR1 MNHEY, CDR2 SVGAGI. Trimming pared 10 bases from V and 0 bases from J, leaving 10 bases between.

This chain joins TRBV5-5 and TRBJ2-1, with 7 bases fitting TRBD2. The junction had 7 bases not matched to a gene; V was cut back by 0 bases and J by 4 bases. This CDR3 is built from 16 residues. Germline V gene data show CDR1 as SGHKS and CDR2 as YYEKEE (reference sequence). CDR3 DNA sequence: TGTGCCAGCAGCTTGGCCCTACTAGCGAAATACAATGAGCAGTTCTTC. Protein product: CASSLALLAKYNEQFF.

V and J are TRBV29-1 and TRBJ2-1; possibly TRBD2 for D (5 bases). CDR1 and CDR2 from the germline V gene are SQVTM and ANQGSEA. V lost 6 bases to trimming and J lost 6 bases, with 18 bases between them. The CDR3 is made up of 14 amino acids. The CDR3 coding sequence is TGCAGCGTCGAGGGCGAGGCGGTCGGCAATGAGCAGTTCTTC. Translation: CSVEGEAVGNEQFF.

This clone has just one count. V and J are TRBV10-2 and TRBJ2-5, with 11 bases that match TRBD2. V shed 2 bases, J shed 7 bases, and the junction held 3 bases outside the gene matches. Germline V gene data show CDR1 as WSHSY and CDR2 as SAAADI. CDR3 length equals 14 residues. Written as DNA, the CDR3 is TGCGCCAGCAGTGAGAGTAGCGGGGGGGGGACCCAGTACTTC. Translating it yields CASSESSGGGTQYF.

The J gene is TRBJ1-2, the V gene TRBV28; D gene ambiguous. The CDR3 contains 14 residues. Germline V gene data show CDR1 as MDHEN and CDR2 as SYDVKM. V lost 3 bases, J lost 7 bases, and 15 bases lay in between. CDR3 in amino acids: CASSLDRTDLGYTF. CDR3 DNA: TGTGCCAGCAGTTTGGATCGGACTGATCTTGGCTACACCTTC.

In this sample, this clone turned up a few times. The chain carries TRBV27 and TRBJ1-2; 9 bases are a match to TRBD1. V gave up 6 bases and J gave up 4 bases; unmatched junction bases: 6. CDR1 is MNHEY, CDR2 SMNVEV, per germline (reference sequence). The CDR3 spans 14 residues. CDR3 amino acids: CASRQGASVYGYTF. CDR3 coding DNA: TGTGCCAGCAGACAGGGGGCGTCTGTCTATGGCTACACCTTC.

The genes are TRBV4-3 and TRBJ2-1; D is ambiguous. Germline V gene sequence: CDR1 LGHNA, CDR2 YSLEER. CDR3 length equals 16 residues. V gave up 2 bases and J gave up 0 bases, with 11 bases separating them. CDR3 sequence (DNA): TGCGCCAGCAGCCAAAGAGCGCTCACCTCCTACAATGAGCAGTTCTTC. The encoded protein is CASSQRALTSYNEQFF.

V is TRBV18 and J is TRBJ1-5; D is unresolved. CDR1 and CDR2 from the germline V gene are KGHSH and LQKENI. V was clipped by 0 bases and J by 11 bases, with 14 bases between them. The CDR3 covers 14 residues. The CDR3, as DNA: TGTGCCAGCTCACCACCCGGAGGCCCCGAGGCCCAGCATTTT. Translated: CASSPPGGPEAQHF.

The CDR3 reads CASSTGTSGGETQYF. CDR3 nucleotides: TGTGCCAGCAGTACCGGGACTAGCGGGGGAGAGACCCAGTACTTC. V gene TRBV6-5 combines with J gene TRBJ2-5; TRBD2 aligns across 14 bases. The CDR3 is 15 residues long. J gave up 4 bases and V 5 bases, and 3 bases lay outside the gene matches. Germline V gene lookup returns CDR1 MNHEY and CDR2 SVGAGI.

In this sample, this clone turned up a few times. This chain joins TRBV28 and TRBJ1-2; TRBD1 matches 7 bases. In germline, CDR1 is MDHEN, CDR2 SYDVKM. The CDR3 spans 12 residues. V gave up 8 bases and J gave up 3 bases; unmatched junction bases: 3. CDR3 protein: CASLDRDYGYTF. CDR3 nucleotide sequence: TGTGCCAGCTTAGACAGGGACTATGGCTACACCTTC.

V and J are TRBV6-2 or TRBV6-3 and TRBJ1-1; the match to TRBD1 covers 8 bases. This CDR3 comprises 16 residues. V shed 2 bases, J shed 3 bases, and the junction held 8 bases outside the gene matches. Per germline, CDR1 MNHEY and CDR2 SVGEGT. For the CDR3, the DNA is TGTGCCAGCAGTTACGTTGCAGGGGGCCGGTACACTGAAGCTTTCTTT. This encodes CASSYVAGGRYTEAFF.

A few counts support this clone. The V call is TRBV5-8, the J call TRBJ2-5; a weak D match, TRBD1 (5 bases). The length of the CDR3 is 14 residues. Germline V gene sequence: CDR1 SGHTS, CDR2 YDEGEE. The ends were cut back, 0 bases at V and 5 bases at J, with 11 bases in the middle. CDR3 loop: CASSLGAGSETQYF. The CDR3 nucleotides read TGTGCCAGCAGCTTGGGTGCAGGGTCGGAGACCCAGTACTTC. Supplemented by reference TRBV5-8 and TRBJ2-5, the full variable domain reads EAGVTQSPTHLIKTRGQQATLRCSPISGHTSVYWYQQALGLGLQFLLWYDEGEERNRGNFPPRFSGRQFPNYSSELNVNALELEDSALYLCASSLGAGSETQYFGPGTRLLVL.

This rearrangement joins TRBV28 to TRBJ2-3, with 11 nucleotides matching TRBD2. In germline, CDR1 is MDHEN, CDR2 SYDVKM. V was clipped by 7 bases and J by 2 bases; unmatched bases: 5. This CDR3 has 15 residues. The CDR3 here is CASTELAGVTDTQYF. CDR3 sequence (DNA): TGTGCCAGCACAGAACTAGCGGGGGTCACAGATACGCAGTATTTT. Full variable domain (outside the CDR3, taken from reference TRBV28 and TRBJ2-3): DVKVTQSSRYLVKRTGEKVFLECVQDMDHENMFWYRQDPGLGLRLIYFSYDVKMKEKGDIPEGYSVSREKKERFSLILESASTNQTSMYLCASTELAGVTDTQYFGPGTRLTVL.

The CDR3: CAWSVRGGGNEKLFF. The CDR3 DNA reads as TGTGCCTGGAGTGTAAGGGGGGGCGGAAATGAAAAACTGTTTTTT. The V call is TRBV30, the J call TRBJ1-4; TRBD1 might be the D (6 bases). V was pared by 0 bases and J by 5 bases, with 13 bases between. The CDR3 consists of 15 residues. Looked up from germline, CDR1 is GTSNPN and CDR2 is SVGIG (reference sequence).

This chain joins TRBV10-1 and TRBJ2-3, with 10 bases identical to TRBD2. CDR1 is WNHNN and CDR2 is SYGVQD in the germline V gene (reference sequence). The CDR3 contains 16 residues. Trimming at V came to 11 bases and at J to 1 base, leaving 12 bases not matched to a gene. CDR3 nucleotides: TGCGCCCTCTCGGGTGGGCTAGCGGGGGGCACAGATACGCAGTATTTT. Translation: CALSGGLAGGTDTQYF.